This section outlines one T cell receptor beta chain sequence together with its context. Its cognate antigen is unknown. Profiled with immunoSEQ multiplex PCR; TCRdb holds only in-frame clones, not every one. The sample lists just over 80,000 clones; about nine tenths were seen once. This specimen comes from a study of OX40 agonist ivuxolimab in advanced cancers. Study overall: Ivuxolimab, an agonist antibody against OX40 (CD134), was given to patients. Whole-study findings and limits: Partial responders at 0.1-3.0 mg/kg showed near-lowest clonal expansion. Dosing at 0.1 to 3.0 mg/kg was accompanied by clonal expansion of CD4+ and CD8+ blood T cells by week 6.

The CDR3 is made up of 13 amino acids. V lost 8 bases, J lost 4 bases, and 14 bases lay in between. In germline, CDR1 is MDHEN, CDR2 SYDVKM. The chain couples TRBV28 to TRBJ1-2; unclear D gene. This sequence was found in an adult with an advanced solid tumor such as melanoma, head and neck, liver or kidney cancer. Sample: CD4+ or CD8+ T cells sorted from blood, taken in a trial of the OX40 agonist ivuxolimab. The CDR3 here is CASGSRFGYGYTF. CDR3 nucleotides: TGTGCCAGCGGGTCCAGGTTCGGCTATGGCTACACCTTC.